This is a list of T cell receptor beta chains from one sample in a study of neurological immune-mediated disorders. TCRdb fed the 5' RACE reads into MiXCR, producing one record per CDR3 protein. The table includes some 49,000 distinct CDR3 sequences, more than 8.5% detected once. Sequenced sample: PBMCs. All receptors derive from a woman aged 35 to 49 in good health. CDR3s include the opening cysteine and the closing phenylalanine or tryptophan. D genes are given only for firm matches. Clone sizes are given selectively: once, few, many, or a class where the clone is expanded.

TRBD2,many,TRBV20-1,14,TRBJ2-1,CSGSGGLTYNEQFF,TGCAGTGGGAGCGGGGGGCTAACCTACAATGAGCAGTTCTTC
.,many,TRBV2,14,TRBJ1-2,CASSEWAGNYGYTF,TGTGCCAGCAGTGAATGGGCCGGAAACTATGGCTACACCTTC
.,many,TRBV20-1,14,TRBJ1-3,CSAPHPAGGGTIYF,TGCAGTGCGCCCCACCCAGCCGGAGGGGGCACCATATATTTT
.,.,TRBV29-1,10,TRBJ2-1,CSVGNNEQFF,TGCAGCGTGGGAAACAATGAGCAGTTCTTC
.,many,TRBV6-6,14,TRBJ2-1,CASSPPESYNEQFF,TGTGCCAGCAGCCCACCTGAGTCCTACAATGAGCAGTTCTTC
.,many,TRBV6-1,14,TRBJ1-1,CASTLRQPNTEAFF,TGTGCCAGCACCCTGAGACAGCCGAACACTGAAGCTTTCTTT
.,many,TRBV18,13,TRBJ1-6,CASSPVRDSPLHF,TGTGCCAGCTCACCGGTACGCGATTCACCCCTCCACTTT
.,many,TRBV4-3,15,TRBJ1-4,CASSQGSGGREKLFF,TGCGCCAGCAGCCAAGGGAGCGGGGGACGGGAAAAACTGTTTTTT
.,many,TRBV5-1,15,TRBJ2-6,CASSVPSSGANVLTF,TGCGCCAGCAGCGTTCCCAGCTCTGGGGCCAACGTCCTGACTTTC
TRBD2,many,TRBV5-1,16,TRBJ2-3,CASSLGTSGRADTQYF,TGCGCCAGCAGCTTGGGGACTAGCGGGCGAGCAGATACGCAGTATTTT
TRBD1,many,TRBV4-3,14,TRBJ1-1,CASSQVRGLTEAFF,TGCGCCAGCAGCCAAGTTAGGGGGCTCACTGAAGCTTTCTTT
TRBD2,many,TRBV20-1,16,TRBJ2-7,CSARSLARAGGYEQYF,TGCAGTGCTAGATCCCTAGCTAGGGCGGGGGGCTACGAGCAGTACTTC
.,many,TRBV5-1,15,TRBJ1-2,CASSLVGDSADGYTF,TGCGCCAGCAGCTTGGTTGGCGACAGCGCGGATGGCTACACCTTC
TRBD1,many,TRBV4-1,19,TRBJ2-7,CASSRYNPQTGESSYEQYF,TGCGCCAGCAGCCGTTATAACCCCCAGACAGGGGAAAGCTCCTACGAGCAGTACTTC
TRBD1,many,TRBV20-1,16,TRBJ1-2,CSAEETGKVSNYGYTF,TGCAGTGCTGAAGAGACAGGGAAAGTGTCTAACTATGGCTACACCTTC
.,many,TRBV6-2/TRBV6-3,11,TRBJ2-7,CASSQYYEQYF,TGTGCCAGCAGTCAATACTACGAGCAGTACTTC
.,many,TRBV14,14,TRBJ2-5,CASSQVSRLETQYF,TGTGCCAGCAGCCAAGTTTCCAGACTGGAGACCCAGTACTTC
.,many,TRBV5-1,14,TRBJ2-1,CASSALINGNEQFF,TGCGCCAGCAGTGCCTTGATTAACGGAAATGAGCAGTTCTTC
TRBD1,few,TRBV7-2,14,TRBJ1-1,CASSSPTRDSEAFF,TGTGCCAGCAGCTCGCCAACCCGGGACAGTGAAGCTTTCTTT
.,.,TRBV4-3,14,TRBJ2-3,CASSQAGVSADKYF,TGCGCCAGCAGCCAAGCCGGGGTCAGTGCAGATAAGTATTTT
TRBD1,many,TRBV7-3,17,TRBJ2-2,CASSWFMGTGGTGELFF,TGTGCCAGCAGTTGGTTCATGGGGACAGGGGGCACCGGGGAGCTGTTTTTT
.,many,TRBV29-1,12,TRBJ1-1,CSSREAATEAFF,TGCAGCTCGAGGGAGGCGGCCACTGAAGCTTTCTTT
TRBD1,.,TRBV6-2/TRBV6-3,14,TRBJ1-5,CTSNLAGTDRPQHF,TGTACCAGCAACCTGGCCGGGACAGATCGGCCCCAGCATTTT
TRBD1,many,TRBV27,15,TRBJ2-7,CASSVLGTGIYEQYF,TGTGCCAGCAGTGTACTGGGGACAGGGATTTACGAGCAGTACTTC
.,many,TRBV24-1,13,TRBJ2-3,CATSDFGTDTQYF,TGTGCCACCAGTGATTTTGGGACAGATACGCAGTATTTT
.,many,TRBV29-1,13,TRBJ2-7,CSVETGHHYEQYF,TGCAGCGTTGAAACGGGACACCATTACGAGCAGTACTTC
.,.,TRBV5-1,15,TRBJ2-5,CASSPNTGYQETQYF,TGCGCCAGCAGCCCGAACACAGGGTACCAAGAGACCCAGTACTTC
.,many,TRBV5-1,14,TRBJ1-2,CASSPGTGSYGYTF,TGCGCCAGCAGCCCTGGGACGGGGTCCTATGGCTACACCTTC
TRBD1,many,TRBV5-1,14,TRBJ1-1,CASSIYRGPAEAFF,TGCGCCAGCAGCATCTACAGGGGGCCCGCTGAAGCTTTCTTT
.,.,TRBV12-3/TRBV12-4,15,TRBJ1-1,CASSFGNRVNTEDFF,TGTGCCAGCAGTTTCGGAAACAGGGTGAACACTGAAGATTTCTTT
.,many,TRBV6-5,16,TRBJ2-3,CASSLHTGTSTDTQYF,TGTGCCAGCAGTCTACACACAGGCACCAGCACAGATACGCAGTATTTT
TRBD2,many,TRBV7-3,15,TRBJ2-2,CASSLTSANTGELFF,TGTGCCAGCAGCTTGACTAGCGCAAACACCGGGGAGCTGTTTTTT
.,many,TRBV24-1,14,TRBJ1-3,CATSDPGQPNTIYF,TGTGCCACCAGTGATCCGGGACAACCGAACACCATATATTTT
TRBD2,many,TRBV3-1,18,TRBJ2-7,CASSKSQGRLAGSYEQYF,TGTGCCAGCAGCAAATCACAGGGGAGACTAGCGGGAAGTTACGAGCAGTACTTC
.,many,TRBV6-5,11,TRBJ1-1,CASSYLSTAFF,TGTGCCAGCAGTTACTTATCCACAGCTTTCTTT
TRBD1,.,TRBV20-1,14,TRBJ2-7,CSAREVGQGNEQYF,TGCAGTGCTAGAGAAGTAGGACAGGGGAATGAGCAGTACTTC
.,many,TRBV11-2,15,TRBJ2-5,CASSPSWGSYETQYF,TGTGCCAGCAGCCCCTCCTGGGGGAGCTACGAGACCCAGTACTTC
.,.,TRBV6-5,16,TRBJ2-3,CASRAQPGHGTDTQYF,TGTGCCAGCAGAGCCCAACCCGGACATGGGACAGATACGCAGTATTTT
.,many,TRBV5-1,14,TRBJ2-1,CASSLEKNYNEQFF,TGCGCCAGCAGCTTGGAGAAAAACTACAATGAGCAGTTCTTC
.,many,TRBV20-1,13,TRBJ2-7,CSARVMDSYEQYF,TGCAGTGCTAGAGTAATGGACTCCTACGAGCAGTACTTC
TRBD1,many,TRBV10-3,14,TRBJ1-4,CAIRPGTDDEKLFF,TGTGCCATCAGACCCGGGACAGACGATGAAAAACTGTTTTTT
.,many,TRBV7-2,16,TRBJ2-4,CASSQRVLARPNIQYF,TGTGCCAGCAGCCAAAGGGTACTGGCCCGCCCAAACATTCAGTACTTC
.,many,TRBV6-1,13,TRBJ2-7,CASSEPPSYEQYF,TGTGCCAGCAGCGAACCCCCCTCCTACGAGCAGTACTTC
TRBD1,many,TRBV5-6,18,TRBJ1-1,CASSSAPGQGWRNTEAFF,TGTGCCAGCAGCTCGGCCCCCGGACAGGGGTGGAGGAACACTGAAGCTTTCTTT
TRBD1,many,TRBV20-1,13,TRBJ1-1,CSASRQGDTEAFF,TGCAGTGCTAGCCGACAGGGGGACACTGAAGCTTTCTTT
.,many,TRBV7-2,13,TRBJ1-6,CASSPNRVSPLHF,TGTGCCAGCAGTCCCAATCGCGTTTCACCCCTCCACTTT
.,many,TRBV6-5,15,TRBJ1-5,CASSRHQISNQPQHF,TGTGCCAGCAGTAGACACCAGATTAGCAATCAGCCCCAGCATTTT
.,many,TRBV6-1,13,TRBJ1-6,CASSEVGNSPLHF,TGTGCCAGCAGTGAGGTGGGGAATTCACCCCTCCACTTT